This T cell receptor beta chain was sequenced for a study of chemoradiotherapy in HPV16-positive cancers. The study, taken as a whole, reports: For HPV16-positive patients, expanding HPV-responsive T cells associated with longer recurrence-free survival.

Repeated repertoire sampling spanned the course of chemoradiotherapy. The repertoire was sequenced with immunoSEQ multiplex PCR; TCRdb's copy has only in-frame clones and lacks some. The sample shows about 10,000 clones, approximately 71% of them seen only once. Details on this clone: Its antigen is not identified.

Trimming cost V 5 bases and J 7 bases; bases outside gene matches: 8. Germline V gene lookup returns CDR1 ENHRY and CDR2 SYGVKD. The CDR3 runs 14 residues. This chain uses TRBV10-3 with TRBJ2-3; 8 nucleotides line up with TRBD2. The sample was gathered from a patient who underwent chemoradiotherapy. The receptor comes from a human donor with HPV-associated anogenital cancer. The CDR3 is CAISRTSRTYTQYF. In DNA, the CDR3 is TGTGCCATCAGTAGGACTAGCCGAACGTATACGCAGTATTTT.